The entry below describes one T cell receptor (beta chain). This clonotype occurred many times. What this receptor recognizes is not known. No clone much larger than this one lies a single base away; base qualities are absent. The time point label here, explained by the study, means: sample taken at primary tumor resection. Donors were over 60 patients with early-stage, untreated non-small cell lung cancer from the lung TRACERx cohort. Without any cell sorting, TCR sequencing was performed on whole RNA extracted either from tumor and nontumor lung tissue or from cryopreserved PBMC samples. Only patients with enough RNA available from two or more tumor regions were chosen for TCR sequencing. The data derive from a study of spatial heterogeneity in lung cancer (dated by TCRdb to about 2019). General notes on the study: Beta-chain transcripts were consistently detected in greater numbers than alpha-chain transcripts, which likely reflects a higher abundance of beta-chain transcripts. In the raw uncorrected reads, each unique combination of TCR and UMI appeared on average more than ten times. The study quantitatively compared TCR alpha and beta repertoires across multiple tumor regions, matched nontumor lung and blood in non-small cell lung cancer. TCR repertoire features were related to nonsynonymous mutation counts determined by whole-exome sequencing of tumor tissue. Both alpha and beta chains were TCR-sequenced in samples taken at surgery, namely 220 tumor regions, around 64 matched nontumor lung samples and around 53 PBMC samples. The research as a whole found: Ubiquitous expanded tumor TCRs were found in blood more often at tumor resection than at routine follow-up. Confirming at a functional level the hypothesis that regional TCRs recognize regional mutations was considered to require additional single-cell paired TCR alpha and beta sequencing.

V loses 1 base, J loses 6 bases, and the germline ends lie 19 bases apart. CDR1 and CDR2, per the germline V gene, are SGHVS and FNYEAQ. From the cysteine through the phenylalanine, the CDR3 covers 16 amino acids. Just CDR3 DNA is preserved here, 48 bases in frame from base 1. Libraries came from 5' RACE. Sequenced using a NextSeq 500. In the TCR library protocol, a unique molecular identifier was attached to each TCR cDNA molecule so that PCR and sequencing errors could be corrected. The original methods were these. TCR identification, UMI-based error correction and CDR3 extraction were all carried out with Decombinator tools. Expanded TCRs were defined as those above a frequency of 2 per 1,000, corresponding to the top 1% of the tumor frequency distribution. Each repertoire was subsampled 100 times to 5,000 TCRs, after which Renyi diversity was computed with the R vegan package. CDR3 similarity networks were built from amino acid triplet string-kernel similarity, connecting CDR3s with pairwise similarity above 0.82. Clones were called with MiXCR by TCRdb after fastp trimmed the public reads at Q25, and only in-frame beta chains were retained. Each CDR3 protein gets just one entry, which takes the most common genes and DNA from the rows behind it. It is TCRdb's table, rather than the study itself, that gives the V and J calls and clone size. For this sample there are roughly 21,000 distinct CDR3 sequences; 3% to 3.5% appear just once. Clones ranked in the top ten supply 29% of the sample.

Specimen: PBMCs, collected at surgery. This chain joins TRBV7-6 to TRBJ2-7; the best D guess is TRBD2, with 5 bases matching. The TCR comes from a female donor with early-stage non-small cell lung cancer. The CDR3 amino acid sequence is: CASSLVLSGKFCEQYF. Here is the DNA: TGTGCCAGCAGCTTAGTACTGTCGGGGAAGTTCTGCGAGCAGTACTTC.